The next 21 T cell receptor beta chains were all read from a single sample in a study of T cells expressing NK-cell markers. With the 5' RACE reads reprocessed, TCRdb shows one record per CDR3 protein and no DNA. The sample is made up of around 180,000 distinct CDR3 sequences, and the top ten hold 20% to 25% of it. Source material: blood T cells: a sorted CD56 or NKG2C T cell subset, CD4+ or CD8+ T cells, or bulk PBMC T cells (not recorded which). These receptor sequences come from a man aged 18 to 69 in good health.

This chain joins TRBV30 and TRBJ2-7; checking the TCRdb D call of TRBD1 is not possible without DNA. CDR3 length: 14 amino acids. Germline CDR1 GTSNPN, CDR2 SVGIG (reference sequence). CDR3 protein: CAWSWQGVGYEQYF.

The rearrangement uses TRBV27 and TRBJ2-3. The length of the CDR3 is 15 residues. Germline lookup yields CDR1 MNHEY and CDR2 SMNVEV (reference sequence). CDR3 sequence reads: CASSPLVRRSDTQYF.

V usage is TRBV6-5 and J usage is TRBJ2-7; TCRdb gives TRBD1 as the D gene, but with no DNA this cannot be confirmed. The CDR3 length is 17 residues. CDR1 is MNHEY and CDR2 is SVGAGI in the germline V gene. The CDR3 loop reads CASSYFPGQGSSYEQYF.

V usage is TRBV29-1 and J usage is TRBJ2-3; TCRdb proposes TRBD2, but this gene call is untestable without DNA. This CDR3 comprises 16 residues. Germline V gene lookup returns CDR1 SQVTM and CDR2 ANQGSEA. The CDR3 reads CSVISAGGHRTDTQYF.

The chain couples TRBV2 to TRBJ2-4; the TRBD2 assignment by TCRdb is unverifiable without DNA. CDR3 length: 17 residues. The germline V gene has CDR1 SNHLY and CDR2 FYNNEI. CDR3 protein: CASSATSGGPPGNIQYF.

V usage is TRBV15 and J usage is TRBJ2-7; the TRBD1 assignment by TCRdb is unverifiable without DNA. Germline CDR1 reads LNHNV; CDR2 reads YYDKDF (reference sequence). The CDR3 totals 13 residues. CDR3: CATSRVGRDEQYF.

The chain has TRBV28 and TRBJ2-7; TCRdb reports TRBD1, a call that lacks DNA to check it against. The germline V gene has CDR1 MDHEN and CDR2 SYDVKM. This CDR3 comprises 14 residues. This CDR3 is CASLPGDRDYEQYF. The entire variable domain, with the rest obtained from reference TRBV28 and TRBJ2-7, is as follows: DVKVTQSSRYLVKRTGEKVFLECVQDMDHENMFWYRQDPGLGLRLIYFSYDVKMKEKGDIPEGYSVSREKKERFSLILESASTNQTSMYLCASLPGDRDYEQYFGPGTRLTVT.

The rearrangement uses TRBV20-1 and TRBJ2-7; TCRdb calls TRBD1, which cannot be checked without DNA. The CDR3 is 12 amino acids. The V gene's germline CDR1 is DFQATT and CDR2 SNEGSKA (reference sequence). CDR3 protein: CSAREDSPEQYF.

This rearrangement joins TRBV9 to TRBJ1-6. Germline assignment: CDR1 SGDLS and CDR2 YYNGEE. The CDR3 is made up of 12 amino acids. The CDR3 protein is CASSLDNSPLHF.

The chain combines TRBV24-1 with TRBJ2-1; the D call from TCRdb, TRBD1, cannot be confirmed without DNA. The CDR3 contains 13 residues. Germline CDR1 is KGHDR and CDR2 is SFDVKD. The CDR3 reads CATSDPPGNEQFF.

This chain uses TRBV9 with TRBJ2-3. Germline V gene lookup returns CDR1 SGDLS and CDR2 YYNGEE. The CDR3 contains 17 residues. CDR3 amino acids: CASSAHGSVGFTDTQYF.

The chain has TRBV12-3 or TRBV12-4 and TRBJ2-3; the TCRdb D gene call, TRBD1, has no DNA to confirm it. This CDR3 has 17 amino acids. This chain's CDR3 is CASSFYRQGASTDTQYF.

J is TRBJ1-6 and V is TRBV12-3 or TRBV12-4. The CDR3 extends over 13 amino acids. This CDR3 reads CASSFGVNSPLHF.

This rearrangement joins TRBV6-5 to TRBJ1-6. The CDR3 is made up of 14 amino acids. The germline CDR1 and CDR2 sequences are MNHEY and SVGAGI. The CDR3 protein is CASSYQVDNSPLHF.

This sequence joins TRBV20-1 and TRBJ1-1. The germline gives CDR1 DFQATT, CDR2 SNEGSKA (reference sequence). CDR3 size: 17 residues. The CDR3 here is CSARGATPSQRNTEAFF.

The chain employs TRBV6-1 and TRBJ2-7; there is no DNA to check the TCRdb D call of TRBD1. Germline V CDR1 and CDR2: MNHNS, SASEGT. CDR3 size: 14 residues. This chain's CDR3 is CASSSGTYRAEQYF.

The rearrangement joins TRBV5-4 to TRBJ1-2; TCRdb's D call of TRBD1 is untestable without DNA. Per the germline V gene, CDR1 is SGHNT and CDR2 is YYREEE (reference sequence). The CDR3 runs to 16 residues. CDR3 residues: CASSLWPGSTNYGYTF.

This rearrangement joins TRBV9 to TRBJ2-2; there is no DNA to check the TCRdb D call of TRBD1. The CDR3 extends over 17 amino acids. Germline assignment: CDR1 SGDLS and CDR2 YYNGEE. Here the CDR3 reads CASSVVGGQMNTGELFF.

The gene calls are TRBV4-1 and TRBJ1-6; TCRdb selects TRBD1, and the lack of DNA leaves this call unchecked. The CDR3 length is 15 residues. Germline-derived CDR1 and CDR2 are MGHRA and YSYEKL. CDR3 protein: CASSQLRERNSPLHF.

This chain uses TRBV20-1 with TRBJ2-7; TCRdb outputs TRBD2, but without DNA this stays unchecked. CDR3 length equals 15 residues. The V gene's germline CDR1 is DFQATT and CDR2 SNEGSKA (reference sequence). The CDR3 region is CSARAEAGGDYEQYF.

The genes are TRBV7-8 and TRBJ2-2; the D call of TRBD1 rests on TCRdb alone, since no DNA is present to check it. Germline loops: CDR1 SGHVS, CDR2 FQNEAQ. CDR3 length: 16 residues. The chain's CDR3 is CASSPLRGSNTGELFF.